The entry that follows covers one T cell receptor (beta chain) sequence. Sequenced by immunoSEQ multiplex PCR; TCRdb stores in-frame clones only, minus some. The sample shows about 50,000 clones, just under 85% of them seen only once. Germline V lookup: CDR1 SGHTA, CDR2 FQGNSA. This CDR3 has 17 amino acids. Trimming took 5 bases from V and 2 from J; bases not matched to a gene: 14. This specimen comes from a study of OX40 agonist ivuxolimab in advanced cancers. The cohort excluded patients with autoimmune disease history or systemic immunosuppression. This material consisted of CD4+ or CD8+ T cells sorted from blood, taken in a trial of the OX40 agonist ivuxolimab. The chain combines TRBV7-2 with TRBJ2-7, with 8 bases identical to TRBD1. The source is an adult with an advanced solid tumor such as melanoma, head and neck, liver or kidney cancer. Here the CDR3 reads CASSRPFPGTGTYEQYF. The CDR3 nucleotides read TGTGCCAGCAGCAGGCCGTTCCCCGGGACAGGTACCTACGAGCAGTACTTC.